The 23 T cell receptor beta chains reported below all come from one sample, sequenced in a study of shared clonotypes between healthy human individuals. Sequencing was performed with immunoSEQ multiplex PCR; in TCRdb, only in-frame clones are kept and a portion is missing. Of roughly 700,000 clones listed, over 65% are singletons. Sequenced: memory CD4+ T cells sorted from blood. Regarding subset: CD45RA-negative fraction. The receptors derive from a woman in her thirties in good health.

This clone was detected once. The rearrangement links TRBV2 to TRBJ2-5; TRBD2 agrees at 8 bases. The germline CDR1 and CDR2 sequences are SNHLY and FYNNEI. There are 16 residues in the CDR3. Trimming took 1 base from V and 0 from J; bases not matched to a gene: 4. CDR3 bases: TGTGCCAGCAGTGAAGGGGCTAGCGGGCACCAAGAGACCCAGTACTTC. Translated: CASSEGASGHQETQYF.

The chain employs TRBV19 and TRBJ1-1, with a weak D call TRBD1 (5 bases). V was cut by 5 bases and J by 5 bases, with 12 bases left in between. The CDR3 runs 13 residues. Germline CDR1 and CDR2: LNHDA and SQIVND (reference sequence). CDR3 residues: CASSPQTETEAFF. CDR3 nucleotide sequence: TGTGCCAGTAGTCCCCAGACAGAAACTGAAGCTTTCTTT. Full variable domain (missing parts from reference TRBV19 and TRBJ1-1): DGGITQSPKYLFRKEGQNVTLSCEQNLNHDAMYWYRQDPGQGLRLIYYSQIVNDFQKGDIAEGYSVSREKKESFPLTVTSAQKNPTAFYLCASSPQTETEAFFGQGTRLTVV.

For the CDR3, the DNA is TGTGCCAGCAGCCAGCCCGGGACAAACCTTAACTATGGCTACACCTTC. Protein sequence: CASSQPGTNLNYGYTF. The chain combines TRBV5-6 with TRBJ1-2; TRBD1 is a possible D gene (6 bases). Between the trimmed V and J ends, which lost 4 bases and 1 base, there was a span of 17 bases. The CDR3 totals 16 residues. CDR1 and CDR2 (germline): SGHDT, YYEEEE.

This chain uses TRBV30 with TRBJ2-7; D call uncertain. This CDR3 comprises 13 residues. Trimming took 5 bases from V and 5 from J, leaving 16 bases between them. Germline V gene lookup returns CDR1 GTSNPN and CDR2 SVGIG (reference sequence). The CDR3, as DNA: TGTGCCTGGGGGTCTTCCCCGGCGAACGAGCAGTACTTC. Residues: CAWGSSPANEQYF.

DNA of the CDR3: TGTGCCATCGGATCCACAGGGTCGGGTCAGCCCCAGCATTTT. It specifies CAIGSTGSGQPQHF. The V and J genes are TRBV10-3 and TRBJ1-5, with a tentative D call TRBD1 (6 bases). The CDR3 extends over 14 amino acids. Germline V lookup: CDR1 ENHRY, CDR2 SYGVKD. Trimming stripped 8 bases from V and 6 bases from J, with 17 bases between.

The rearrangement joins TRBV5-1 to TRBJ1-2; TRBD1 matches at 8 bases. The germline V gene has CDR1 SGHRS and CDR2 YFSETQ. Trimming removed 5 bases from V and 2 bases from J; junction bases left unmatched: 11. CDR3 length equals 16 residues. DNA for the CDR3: TGCGCCAGCAGTGGGACAGGCCCGGGGGAGAACTATGGCTACACCTTC. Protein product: CASSGTGPGENYGYTF.

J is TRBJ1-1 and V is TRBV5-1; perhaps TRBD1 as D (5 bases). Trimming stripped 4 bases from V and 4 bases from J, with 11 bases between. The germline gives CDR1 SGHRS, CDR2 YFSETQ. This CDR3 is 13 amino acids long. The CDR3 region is CASSARGGTEAFF. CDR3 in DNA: TGCGCCAGCAGCGCCCGGGGGGGCACTGAAGCTTTCTTT.

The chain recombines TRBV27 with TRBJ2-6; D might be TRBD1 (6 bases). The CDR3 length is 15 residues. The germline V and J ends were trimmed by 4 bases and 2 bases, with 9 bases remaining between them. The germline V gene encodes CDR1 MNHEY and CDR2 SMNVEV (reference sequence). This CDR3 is CASSSSGAGANVLTF. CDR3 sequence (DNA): TGTGCCAGCAGTTCCTCAGGGGCTGGGGCCAACGTCCTGACTTTC.

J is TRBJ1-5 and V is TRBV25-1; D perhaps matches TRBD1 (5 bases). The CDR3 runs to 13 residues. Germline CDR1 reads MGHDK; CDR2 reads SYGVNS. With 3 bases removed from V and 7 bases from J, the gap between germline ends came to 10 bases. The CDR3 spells CASSDMGHQPQHF. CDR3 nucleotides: TGTGCCAGCAGTGATATGGGGCACCAGCCCCAGCATTTT. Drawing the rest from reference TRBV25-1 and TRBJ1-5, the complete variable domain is EADIYQTPRYLVIGTGKKITLECSQTMGHDKMYWYQQDPGMELHLIHYSYGVNSTEKGDLSSESTVSRIRTEHFPLTLESARPSHTSQYLCASSDMGHQPQHFGDGTRLSIL.

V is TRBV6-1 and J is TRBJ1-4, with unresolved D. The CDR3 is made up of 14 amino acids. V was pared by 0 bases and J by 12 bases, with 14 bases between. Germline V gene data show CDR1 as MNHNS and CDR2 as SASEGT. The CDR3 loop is CASSEAVVALQLFF. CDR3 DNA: TGTGCCAGCAGTGAAGCGGTTGTCGCGCTACAACTGTTTTTT.

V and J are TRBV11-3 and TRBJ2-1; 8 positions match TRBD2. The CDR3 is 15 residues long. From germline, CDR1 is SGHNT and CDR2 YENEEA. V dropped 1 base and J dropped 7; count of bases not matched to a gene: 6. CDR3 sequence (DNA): TGTGCCAGCAGCTTAGGAGCGGGAGTTAAAAATGAGCAGTTCTTC. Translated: CASSLGAGVKNEQFF.

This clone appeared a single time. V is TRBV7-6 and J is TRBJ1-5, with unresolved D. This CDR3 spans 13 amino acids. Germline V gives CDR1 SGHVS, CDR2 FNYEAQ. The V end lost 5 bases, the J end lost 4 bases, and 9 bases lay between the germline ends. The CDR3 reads CASSRRVNQPQHF. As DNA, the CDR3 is TGTGCCAGCAGCCGAAGGGTTAATCAGCCCCAGCATTTT.

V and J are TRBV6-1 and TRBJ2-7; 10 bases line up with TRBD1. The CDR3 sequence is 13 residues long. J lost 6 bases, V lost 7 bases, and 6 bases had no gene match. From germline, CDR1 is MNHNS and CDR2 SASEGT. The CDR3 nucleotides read TGTGCCAGCAATCGAAGGGACAGGGGCGAGCAGTACTTC. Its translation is CASNRRDRGEQYF.

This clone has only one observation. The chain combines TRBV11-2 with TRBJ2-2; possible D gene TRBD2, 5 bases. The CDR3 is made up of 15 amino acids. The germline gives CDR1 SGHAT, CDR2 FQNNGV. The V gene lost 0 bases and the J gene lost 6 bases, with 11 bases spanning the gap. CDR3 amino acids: CASSLDYGVPGELFF. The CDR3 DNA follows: TGTGCCAGCAGCTTAGATTACGGGGTGCCCGGGGAGCTGTTTTTT.

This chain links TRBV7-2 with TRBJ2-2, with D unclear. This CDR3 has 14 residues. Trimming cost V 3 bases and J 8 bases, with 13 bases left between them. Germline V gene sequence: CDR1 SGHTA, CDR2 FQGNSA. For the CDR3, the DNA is TGTGCCAGCAGCTTCTCCCCCGCTCGGGGGGAGCTGTTTTTT. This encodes CASSFSPARGELFF.

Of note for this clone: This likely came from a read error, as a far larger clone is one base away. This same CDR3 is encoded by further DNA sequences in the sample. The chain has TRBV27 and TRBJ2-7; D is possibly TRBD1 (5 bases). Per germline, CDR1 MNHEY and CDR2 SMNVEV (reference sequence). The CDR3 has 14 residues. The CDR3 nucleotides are TGTGCCAGCAGTTTTAGCCAGGGCCCCTACGAACAGTACTTC. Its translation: CASSFSQGPYEQYF.

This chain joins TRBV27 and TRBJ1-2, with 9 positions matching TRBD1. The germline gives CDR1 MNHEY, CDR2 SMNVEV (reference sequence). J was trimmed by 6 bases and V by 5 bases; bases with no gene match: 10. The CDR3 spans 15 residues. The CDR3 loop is CASSPLSGTGNGYTF. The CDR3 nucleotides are TGTGCCAGCAGTCCACTGTCCGGGACAGGGAATGGCTACACCTTC.

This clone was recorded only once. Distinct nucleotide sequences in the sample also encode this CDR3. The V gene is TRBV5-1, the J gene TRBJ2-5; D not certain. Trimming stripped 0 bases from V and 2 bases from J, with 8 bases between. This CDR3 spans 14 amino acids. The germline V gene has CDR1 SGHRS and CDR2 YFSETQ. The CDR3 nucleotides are TGCGCCAGCAGCTTGGACTCCGTTCAAGAGACCCAGTACTTC. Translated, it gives CASSLDSVQETQYF.

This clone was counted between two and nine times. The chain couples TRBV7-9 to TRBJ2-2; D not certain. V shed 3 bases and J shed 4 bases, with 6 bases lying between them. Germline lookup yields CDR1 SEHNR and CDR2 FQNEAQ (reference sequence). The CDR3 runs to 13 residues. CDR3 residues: CASSFSVTGELFF. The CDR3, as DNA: TGTGCCAGCAGCTTCTCGGTCACCGGGGAGCTGTTTTTT.

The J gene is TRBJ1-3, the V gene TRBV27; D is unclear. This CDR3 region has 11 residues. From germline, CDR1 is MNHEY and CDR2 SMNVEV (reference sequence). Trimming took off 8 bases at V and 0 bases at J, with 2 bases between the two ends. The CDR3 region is CASRSGNTIYF. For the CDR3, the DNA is TGTGCCAGCCGCTCTGGAAACACCATATATTTT.

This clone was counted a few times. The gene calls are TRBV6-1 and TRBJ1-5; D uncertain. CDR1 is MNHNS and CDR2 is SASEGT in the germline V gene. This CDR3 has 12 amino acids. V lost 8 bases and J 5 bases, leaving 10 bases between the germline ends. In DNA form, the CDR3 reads TGTGCCAGCTGGGAGAGGGATCAGCCCCAGCATTTT. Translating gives CASWERDQPQHF.

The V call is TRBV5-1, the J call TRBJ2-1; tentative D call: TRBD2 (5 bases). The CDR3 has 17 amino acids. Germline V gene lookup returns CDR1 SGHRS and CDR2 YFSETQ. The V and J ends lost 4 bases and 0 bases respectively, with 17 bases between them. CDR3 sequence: CASSRVVMGSSYNEQFF. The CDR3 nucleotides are TGCGCCAGCAGCCGAGTTGTGATGGGGAGCTCCTACAATGAGCAGTTCTTC. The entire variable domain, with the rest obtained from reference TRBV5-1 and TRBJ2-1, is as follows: KAGVTQTPRYLIKTRGQQVTLSCSPISGHRSVSWYQQTPGQGLQFLFEYFSETQRNKGNFPGRFSGRQFSNSRSEMNVSTLELGDSALYLCASSRVVMGSSYNEQFFGPGTRLTVL.

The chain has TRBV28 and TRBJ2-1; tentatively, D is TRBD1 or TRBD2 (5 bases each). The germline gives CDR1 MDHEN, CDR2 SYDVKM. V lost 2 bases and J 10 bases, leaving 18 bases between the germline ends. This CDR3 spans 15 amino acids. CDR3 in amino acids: CASSLGSGPGREQFF. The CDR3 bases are TGTGCCAGCAGTTTAGGGTCGGGACCCGGCAGGGAGCAGTTCTTC.